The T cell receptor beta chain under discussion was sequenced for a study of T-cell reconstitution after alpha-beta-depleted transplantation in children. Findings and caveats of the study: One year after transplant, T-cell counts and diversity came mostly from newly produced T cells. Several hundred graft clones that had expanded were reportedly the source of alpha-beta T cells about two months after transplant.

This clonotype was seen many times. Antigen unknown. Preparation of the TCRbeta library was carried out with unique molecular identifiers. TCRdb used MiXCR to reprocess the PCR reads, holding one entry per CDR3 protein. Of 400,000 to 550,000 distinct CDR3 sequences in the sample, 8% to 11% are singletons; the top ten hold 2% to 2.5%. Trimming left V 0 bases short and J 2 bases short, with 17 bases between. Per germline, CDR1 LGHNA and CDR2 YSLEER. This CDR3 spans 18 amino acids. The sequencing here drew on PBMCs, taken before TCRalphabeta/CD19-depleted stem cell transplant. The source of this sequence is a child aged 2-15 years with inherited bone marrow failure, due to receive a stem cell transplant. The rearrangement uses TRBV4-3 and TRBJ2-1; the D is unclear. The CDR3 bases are TGCGCCAGCAGCCAAGATCGAGCAATCTCAGGCCCCTACAATGAGCAGTTCTTC. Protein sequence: CASSQDRAISGPYNEQFF.